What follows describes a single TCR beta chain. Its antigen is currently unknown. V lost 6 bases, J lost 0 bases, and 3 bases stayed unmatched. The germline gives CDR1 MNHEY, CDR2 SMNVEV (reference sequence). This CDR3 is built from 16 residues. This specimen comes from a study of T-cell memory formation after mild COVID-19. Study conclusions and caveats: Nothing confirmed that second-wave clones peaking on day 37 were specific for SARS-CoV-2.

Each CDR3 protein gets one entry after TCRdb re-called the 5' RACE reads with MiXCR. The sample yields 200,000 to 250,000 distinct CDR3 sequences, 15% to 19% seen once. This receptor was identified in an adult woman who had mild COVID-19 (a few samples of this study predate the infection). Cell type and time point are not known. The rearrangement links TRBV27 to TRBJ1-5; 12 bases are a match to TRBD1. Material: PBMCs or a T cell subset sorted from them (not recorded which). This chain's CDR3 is CASRGQGALSNQPQHF. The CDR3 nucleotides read TGTGCCAGCAGGGGACAGGGGGCCCTTAGCAATCAGCCCCAGCATTTT.